What follows are 9 T cell receptor beta chains derived from one specimen sequenced in a study of monozygotic twins with inflammatory bowel disease. TCRdb processed the 5' RACE reads again and assigns one entry to each CDR3 protein, with no DNA. The sample has some 150,000 distinct CDR3 sequences. The sample was blood. The receptors were gathered from a human donor with ulcerative colitis or Crohn's disease, or a healthy co-twin of an affected twin (not recorded which).

The CDR3 loop is CASSPSIGTVNTEAFF. The chain recombines TRBV18 with TRBJ1-1; TCRdb's assignment of TRBD1 cannot be checked, as there is no DNA. CDR3 length: 16 amino acids. The germline V gene encodes CDR1 KGHSH and CDR2 LQKENI.

The chain joins TRBV7-9 to TRBJ2-3; TCRdb names TRBD2, which stays unverified in the absence of DNA. This CDR3 has 17 residues. Germline-derived CDR1 and CDR2 are SEHNR and FQNEAQ (reference sequence). The CDR3: CASSLTSGRQGTDTQYF. The full variable domain, in which reference TRBV7-9 and TRBJ2-3 provide the parts outside the CDR3, is DTGVSQNPRHKITKRGQNVTFRCDPISEHNRLYWYRQTLGQGPEFLTYFQNEAQLEKSRLLSDRFSAERPKGSFSTLEIQRTEQGDSAMYLCASSLTSGRQGTDTQYFGPGTRLTVL.

This chain links TRBV7-3 with TRBJ2-1; no DNA is available, so the TRBD2 call from TCRdb remains unchecked. The germline V gene has CDR1 SGHTA and CDR2 FQGTGA. There are 15 residues in the CDR3. CDR3 residues: CASSTGLAGFNEQFF.

The V gene is TRBV5-1, the J gene TRBJ2-1; checking the TCRdb D call of TRBD2 is not possible without DNA. The CDR3 runs to 14 residues. Germline assignment: CDR1 SGHRS and CDR2 YFSETQ. The CDR3 region is CASSFSGRDNEQFF.

This chain's CDR3 is CASSPEGLAYNEQFF. This sequence joins TRBV18 and TRBJ2-1; with no DNA, the TCRdb D assignment of TRBD2 cannot be verified. Per the germline V gene, CDR1 is KGHSH and CDR2 is LQKENI. CDR3 length: 15 residues.

This chain connects TRBV5-6 to TRBJ2-7; the TCRdb D gene call, TRBD1, has no DNA to confirm it. CDR3 length equals 14 residues. The germline V gene has CDR1 SGHDT and CDR2 YYEEEE. CDR3 sequence: CASSQTGDPYEQYF.

The rearrangement joins TRBV6-1 to TRBJ2-7; there is no DNA to check the TCRdb D call of TRBD1. Germline CDR1 is MNHNS and CDR2 is SASEGT. This CDR3 region has 14 residues. This CDR3 is CASRVRTVSYEQYF.

This chain connects TRBV20-1 to TRBJ2-2; TCRdb's D call, TRBD2, is unchecked because there is no DNA. Per germline, CDR1 DFQATT and CDR2 SNEGSKA (reference sequence). The CDR3 extends over 14 amino acids. This chain's CDR3 is CSATSGAYTGELFF.

This chain links TRBV27 with TRBJ2-1; TCRdb names TRBD2, which stays unverified in the absence of DNA. Germline V gives CDR1 MNHEY, CDR2 SMNVEV (reference sequence). This CDR3 spans 17 amino acids. This CDR3 is CASSLPPLAGSYNEQFF.